These T cell receptor beta chains were read from a single sample in a study of blood T cell repertoires in COVID-19. Sequencing was performed with immunoSEQ multiplex PCR; in TCRdb, only in-frame clones are kept and a portion is missing. The repertoire holds 300,000 to 350,000 clones, with 90% to 95% as singletons. The sequenced sample consisted of PBMCs or T cells enriched from blood (not recorded which). The origin of the receptors is a woman aged 25 to 39 who had been exposed to COVID-19. The CDR3 runs from the conserved cysteine through the conserved F or W. D genes are given only for firm matches. Only part of the rows carry a size: once, few, many, or a class if the clone is expanded.

>TRBV25-1|.|TRBJ1-2|12|.
CASSEGGGGYTF
TGTGCCAGCAGTGAAGGGGGAGGTGGCTACACCTTC
>TRBV11-2|TRBD2|TRBJ2-5|19|.
CASSLDPRLAGILLETQYF
TGTGCCAGCAGCTTAGATCCCCGGCTAGCGGGGATACTTCTGGAGACCCAGTACTTC
>TRBV11-2|.|TRBJ2-4|16|.
CASSSGPKHGGNIQYF
TGTGCCAGCAGCTCGGGCCCTAAGCACGGGGGAAACATTCAGTACTTC
>TRBV5-1|TRBD1|TRBJ1-5|17|.
CASSPQPTGVSNQPQHF
TGCGCCAGCAGTCCCCAACCGACAGGGGTTAGCAATCAGCCCCAGCATTTT
>TRBV6-5|.|TRBJ2-3|16|.
CASSYSAGSLGDTQYF
TGTGCCAGCAGTTACTCGGCGGGGAGTCTTGGTGATACGCAGTATTTT
>TRBV5-1|.|TRBJ2-3|12|.
CASSLGWTIQYF
TGCGCCAGCAGCTTGGGCTGGACTATCCAGTATTTT
>TRBV11-3|TRBD1|TRBJ2-3|15|.
CASAPGGAVADTQYF
TGTGCCAGCGCCCCAGGGGGCGCGGTAGCTGATACGCAGTATTTT
>TRBV10-3|.|TRBJ2-6|16|once
CAIFTGFVSGANVLTF
TGTGCCATCTTCACAGGGTTTGTATCTGGGGCCAACGTCCTGACTTTC
>TRBV5-6|TRBD2|TRBJ2-2|16|.
CASSSLAGGSGGELFF
TGTGCCAGCAGCTCTTTGGCGGGGGGCTCGGGCGGGGAGCTGTTTTTT
>TRBV12-3/TRBV12-4|.|TRBJ2-5|11|.
CASSSQETQYF
TGTGCCAGCAGCTCCCAAGAGACCCAGTACTTC
>TRBV7-9|TRBD2|TRBJ2-2|16|once
CASSLGGGAPTGELFF
TGTGCCAGCAGCTTAGGCGGGGGGGCCCCGACCGGGGAGCTGTTTTTT
>TRBV29-1|TRBD1|TRBJ2-7|16|.
CSVEERTGGGSYEQYF
TGCAGCGTTGAAGAACGGACAGGGGGCGGGAGTTACGAGCAGTACTTC
>TRBV18|.|TRBJ1-1|13|.
CASSSQWNTEAFF
TGTGCCAGCTCAAGTCAGTGGAACACTGAAGCTTTCTTT
>TRBV18|.|TRBJ1-3|13|.
CASSPGAGNTIYF
TGTGCCAGCTCACCCGGGGCTGGAAACACCATATATTTT
>TRBV7-2|.|TRBJ1-1|14|.
CASSLGRLNTEAFF
TGTGCCAGCAGCTTAGGGCGGTTGAACACTGAAGCTTTCTTT
>TRBV19|.|TRBJ1-2|13|.
CASSIGSVYGYTF
TGTGCCAGTAGTATCGGGTCAGTCTATGGCTACACCTTC
>TRBV11-2|.|TRBJ1-6|13|.
CASSLDNNSPLHF
TGTGCCAGCAGCTTAGATAATAATTCACCCCTCCACTTT
>TRBV6-2/TRBV6-3|.|TRBJ2-5|13|.
CASSAGRRETQYF
TGTGCCAGCAGCGCGGGCCGTCGGGAGACCCAGTACTTC
>TRBV6-5|.|TRBJ2-3|13|.
CASSQGRADTQYF
TGTGCCAGCAGCCAGGGTCGGGCAGATACGCAGTATTTT
>TRBV5-6|.|TRBJ1-4|13|.
CASSTGTNEKLFF
TGTGCCAGCAGCACCGGGACTAATGAAAAACTGTTTTTT
>TRBV18|TRBD1|TRBJ1-3|14|.
CASSGTETGNTIYF
TGTGCCAGCTCCGGGACAGAGACTGGAAACACCATATATTTT
>TRBV11-2|.|TRBJ2-3|13|.
CASSLDPPDTQYF
TGTGCCAGCAGCTTAGATCCCCCGGATACGCAGTATTTT
>TRBV3-1/TRBV3-2|.|TRBJ1-4|14|.
CASSQADTSEKLFF
TGTGCCAGCAGCCAAGCAGATACCAGTGAAAAACTGTTTTTT
>TRBV3-1/TRBV3-2|TRBD2|TRBJ2-3|15|few
CASSNQAGTTDTQYF
TGTGCCAGCAGCAATCAAGCGGGGACCACAGATACGCAGTATTTT
>TRBV5-4|TRBD1|TRBJ1-1|14|.
CASSLANRGGEAFF
TGTGCCAGCAGCTTGGCAAACAGGGGTGGTGAAGCTTTCTTT
>TRBV4-3|TRBD1|TRBJ1-2|16|once
CASSQDLTGRTYGYTF
TGCGCCAGCAGCCAAGATTTGACAGGGAGGACCTATGGCTACACCTTC